Below, 11 T cell receptor beta chains from the same sample are listed, as sequenced in a study of blood T cells in healthy people across ages. Sample-barcoded 5' priming and a J-beta primer mix drove a second PCR of about 6 to 11 cycles. TCRdb re-called the 5' RACE reads through MiXCR, storing one row per CDR3 protein. Here the sample spans around 800,000 distinct CDR3 sequences, roughly 24% being singletons. The sample was also linked to a second study, of T cells of mothers and their children.

The sequencing sample was made of blood. These receptor sequences come from a boy younger than 18 in good health.

This clonotype has only a few counts. J is TRBJ2-5 and V is TRBV5-1; weak D call: TRBD1 (7 bases). This CDR3 is built from 16 residues. V dropped 1 base and J dropped 2 bases, with 15 bases sitting between them. Germline V gene data show CDR1 as SGHRS and CDR2 as YFSETQ. CDR3 sequence: CASSLKPGGWQETQYF. The CDR3 DNA sequence: TGCGCCAGCAGCTTGAAGCCAGGGGGGTGGCAAGAGACCCAGTACTTC. Together with reference TRBV5-1 and TRBJ2-5, the CDR3 gives the full variable domain: KAGVTQTPRYLIKTRGQQVTLSCSPISGHRSVSWYQQTPGQGLQFLFEYFSETQRNKGNFPGRFSGRQFSNSRSEMNVSTLELGDSALYLCASSLKPGGWQETQYFGPGTRLLVL.

This clonotype was detected a few times. The chain links TRBV7-3 to TRBJ2-1, with D hard to call. V dropped 1 base and J dropped 6 bases, with 13 bases sitting between them. The CDR3 loop spans 15 amino acids. Germline-derived CDR1 and CDR2 are SGHTA and FQGTGA. The CDR3 loop is CASSLSGSSSNEQFF. CDR3 bases: TGTGCCAGCAGCTTAAGCGGTAGTAGCAGCAATGAGCAGTTCTTC.

The chain combines TRBV4-1 with TRBJ1-3, with TRBD1 as a possible D gene (6 bases). In germline, CDR1 is MGHRA, CDR2 YSYEKL. The CDR3 is 16 residues long. V was cut by 1 base and J by 2 bases, with 12 bases left in between. The chain's CDR3 is CASSQAGALTGNTIYF. CDR3 bases: TGCGCCAGCAGCCAAGCAGGGGCCTTGACTGGAAACACCATATATTTT.

The CDR3 region has the DNA TGTGCCAGCTCACCTCCCGGGACAGGGGGAAGGCGAACTGAAGCTTTCTTT. Protein product: CASSPPGTGGRRTEAFF. The rearrangement uses TRBV18 and TRBJ1-1; TRBD1 matches at 11 bases. The V segment lost 3 bases and the J segment 5 bases; nucleotides outside the gene matches: 11. This CDR3 is 17 amino acids long. Germline CDR1 is KGHSH and CDR2 is LQKENI.

The DNA for the CDR3 is TGTGCCAGCAGCTTAAATTTAGCGGGGGAAGAGCAGTTCTTC. This sequence encodes CASSLNLAGEEQFF. The V gene is TRBV11-2, the J gene TRBJ2-1; TRBD2 matches 9 bases. The CDR3 extends over 14 amino acids. The germline CDR1 and CDR2 sequences are SGHAT and FQNNGV. V was pared by 2 bases and J by 10 bases, with 6 bases of the junction left unmatched.

This sequence joins TRBV20-1 and TRBJ2-3; perhaps D is TRBD1 or TRBD2 (5 bases each). V shed 4 bases and J shed 5 bases, with 13 bases lying between them. The length of the CDR3 is 13 residues. CDR1 is DFQATT and CDR2 is SNEGSKA in the germline V gene (reference sequence). This CDR3 reads CSAMGRAGDTQYF. CDR3 nucleotide sequence: TGCAGTGCTATGGGACGGGCGGGAGATACGCAGTATTTT.

The table lists this clonotype with a few counts. The chain links TRBV5-1 to TRBJ1-4, with 7 bases aligning to TRBD1. CDR3 size: 14 residues. The V gene's germline CDR1 is SGHRS and CDR2 YFSETQ. The V segment lost 6 bases and the J segment 6 bases; nucleotides outside the gene matches: 8. The CDR3 here is CASTQNTGDEKLFF. The CDR3 DNA follows: TGCGCCAGCACCCAGAACACAGGGGATGAAAAACTGTTTTTT. The full variable domain, its missing parts supplied by reference TRBV5-1 and TRBJ1-4, is KAGVTQTPRYLIKTRGQQVTLSCSPISGHRSVSWYQQTPGQGLQFLFEYFSETQRNKGNFPGRFSGRQFSNSRSEMNVSTLELGDSALYLCASTQNTGDEKLFFGSGTQLSVL.

This clonotype turned up a few times. V gene TRBV5-1 combines with J gene TRBJ2-7; D ambiguous. The CDR3 covers 16 residues. The ends were cut back, 0 bases at V and 2 bases at J, with 15 bases in the middle. The germline CDR1 and CDR2 sequences are SGHRS and YFSETQ. CDR3 loop: CASSLVAGPDPYEQYF. CDR3 nucleotide sequence: TGCGCCAGCAGCTTGGTAGCAGGTCCAGACCCCTACGAGCAGTACTTC.

The sample holds a few counts of this clonotype. The chain links TRBV5-4 to TRBJ2-2; TRBD2 agrees at 7 bases. V gave up 4 bases and J gave up 6 bases; unmatched junction bases: 6. Germline assignment: CDR1 SGHNT and CDR2 YYREEE (reference sequence). This CDR3 is built from 14 residues. The DNA of the CDR3 is TGTGCCAGCAGCCTGCGGGGGTTCGCCGGGGAGCTGTTTTTT. Protein: CASSLRGFAGELFF.

The J gene is TRBJ1-4, the V gene TRBV12-3 or TRBV12-4; TRBD1 matches 8 bases. The junction had 3 bases not matched to a gene; V was cut back by 8 bases and J by 7 bases. The CDR3 consists of 12 residues. The CDR3 region is CASGQGSEKLFF. In nucleotides, the CDR3 is TGTGCCAGCGGACAGGGTAGTGAAAAACTGTTTTTT.

The chain combines TRBV20-1 with TRBJ2-3; 10 bases fit TRBD2. The CDR3 has 18 residues. Germline loops: CDR1 DFQATT, CDR2 SNEGSKA (reference sequence). V dropped 1 base and J dropped 4; count of bases not matched to a gene: 14. The CDR3 DNA reads as TGCAGTGCTAGAGGGCAGAGCGGGGGGGCGTTTAGTCCAGATACGCAGTATTTT. This codes for CSARGQSGGAFSPDTQYF.